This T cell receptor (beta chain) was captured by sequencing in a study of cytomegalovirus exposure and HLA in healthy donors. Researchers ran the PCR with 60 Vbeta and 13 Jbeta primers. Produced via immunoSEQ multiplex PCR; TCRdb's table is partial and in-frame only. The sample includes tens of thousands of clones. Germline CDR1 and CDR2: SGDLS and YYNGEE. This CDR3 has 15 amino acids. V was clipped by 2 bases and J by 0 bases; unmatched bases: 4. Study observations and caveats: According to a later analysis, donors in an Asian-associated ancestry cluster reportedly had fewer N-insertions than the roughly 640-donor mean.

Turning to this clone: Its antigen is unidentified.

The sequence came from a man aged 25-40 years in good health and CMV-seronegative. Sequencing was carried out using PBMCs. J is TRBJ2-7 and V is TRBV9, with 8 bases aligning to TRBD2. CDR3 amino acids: CASSVAGTSSYEQYF. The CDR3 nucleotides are TGTGCCAGCAGCGTGGCCGGGACTAGCTCCTACGAGCAGTACTTC.